Sequencing of this T cell receptor (beta chain) was carried out in a study of identical twins. Using its own MiXCR run on the 5' RACE reads, TCRdb lists one record per CDR3 protein. The sample lists about 720,000 distinct CDR3 sequences, about 20% seen once, with over 10% in the top ten. The V gene end was trimmed by 1 base and the J gene end by 8 bases; junction bases not matched to a gene: 10. Germline V gene lookup returns CDR1 SNHLY and CDR2 FYNNEI. The CDR3 has 16 residues. These data also formed part of another study, on T cells expressing NK-cell markers. That source notes: TCR beta repertoires came from sorted CD3+CD56+NKG2C+, CD3+CD56+NKG2C- and CD3+CD56-NKG2C+ T cells.

Sequenced: PBMCs. The chain recombines TRBV2 with TRBJ2-4; 8 nucleotides match TRBD2. This TCR was sampled from a woman aged 18-29 years in good health. The CDR3 nucleotides read TGTGCCAGCAGTGAAGGCAGCGGGAGACCCGGGGACATTCAGTACTTC. This gives the protein CASSEGSGRPGDIQYF.